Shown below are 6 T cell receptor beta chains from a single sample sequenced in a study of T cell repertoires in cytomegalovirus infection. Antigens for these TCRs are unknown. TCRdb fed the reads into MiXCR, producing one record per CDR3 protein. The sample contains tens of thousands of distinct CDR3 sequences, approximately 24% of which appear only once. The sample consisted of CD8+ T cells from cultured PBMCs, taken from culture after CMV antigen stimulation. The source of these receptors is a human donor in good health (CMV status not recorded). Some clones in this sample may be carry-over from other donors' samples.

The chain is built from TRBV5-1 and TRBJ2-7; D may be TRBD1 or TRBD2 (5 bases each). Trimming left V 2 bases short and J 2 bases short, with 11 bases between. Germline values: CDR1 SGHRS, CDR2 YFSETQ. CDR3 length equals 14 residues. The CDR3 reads CASSFRDGTYEQYF. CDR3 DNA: TGCGCCAGCAGCTTTCGGGACGGAACCTACGAGCAGTACTTC.

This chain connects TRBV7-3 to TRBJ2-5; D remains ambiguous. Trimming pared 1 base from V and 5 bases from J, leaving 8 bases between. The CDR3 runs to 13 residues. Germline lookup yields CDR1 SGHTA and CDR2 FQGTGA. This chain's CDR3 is CASSLNRGETQYF. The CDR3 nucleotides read TGTGCCAGCAGCTTAAATAGAGGCGAGACCCAGTACTTC.

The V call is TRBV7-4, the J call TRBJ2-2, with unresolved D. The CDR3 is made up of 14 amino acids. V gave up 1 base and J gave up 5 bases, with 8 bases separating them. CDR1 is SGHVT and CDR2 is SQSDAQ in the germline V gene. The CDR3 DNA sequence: TGTGCCAGCAGCTTAGATGGCCTAACCGGGGAGCTGTTTTTT. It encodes CASSLDGLTGELFF.

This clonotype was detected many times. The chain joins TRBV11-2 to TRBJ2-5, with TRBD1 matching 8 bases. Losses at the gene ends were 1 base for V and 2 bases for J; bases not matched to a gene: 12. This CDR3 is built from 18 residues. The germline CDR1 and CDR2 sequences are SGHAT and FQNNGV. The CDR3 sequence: CASSLAHRQGPEQETQYF. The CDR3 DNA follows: TGTGCCAGCAGCTTAGCCCACCGACAGGGGCCGGAACAAGAGACCCAGTACTTC.

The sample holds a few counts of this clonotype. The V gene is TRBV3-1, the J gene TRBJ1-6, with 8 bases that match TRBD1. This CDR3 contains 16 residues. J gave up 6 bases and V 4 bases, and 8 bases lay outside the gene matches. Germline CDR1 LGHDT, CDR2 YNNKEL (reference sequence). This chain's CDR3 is CASSRRDRQGNSPLHF. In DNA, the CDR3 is TGTGCCAGCAGCCGCAGGGACAGGCAGGGTAATTCACCCCTCCACTTT.

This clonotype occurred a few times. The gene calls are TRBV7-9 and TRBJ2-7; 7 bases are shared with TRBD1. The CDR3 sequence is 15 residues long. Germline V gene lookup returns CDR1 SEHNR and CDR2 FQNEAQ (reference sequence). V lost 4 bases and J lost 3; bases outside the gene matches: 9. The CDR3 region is CASSYGDSSGYEQYF. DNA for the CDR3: TGTGCCAGCAGCTACGGGGACAGTTCAGGCTACGAGCAGTACTTC.